A single sample is the source of the 20 T cell receptor beta chains below, sequenced in a study of regulatory T cells in long-lasting Graves disease. Time point specified: persistent/refractory GD, antithyroid drugs over 5 years with positive TRAb. TCR sequences were obtained from RNA taken from PBMCs. Combining iRepertoire HTBI primers with Arm-PCR of CDR3 regions, the authors built TCR beta libraries. In TCRdb, the multiplex PCR reads were re-called with MiXCR into one record per CDR3 protein. The sample consists of 700,000 or so distinct CDR3 sequences, approximately 31% of them appearing once. The sample in question was peripheral blood mononuclear cells (PBMCs), obtained when the disease was refractory, from a patient treated with antithyroid drugs. All receptors come from a female donor with Graves disease.

The chain recombines TRBV29-1 with TRBJ2-5; no definite D call. The CDR3 is made up of 12 amino acids. Germline values: CDR1 SQVTM, CDR2 ANQGSEA. V was shortened by 6 bases and J by 2 bases, with 10 bases between the two germline ends. The CDR3 is CSVLGLQETQYF. As DNA, the CDR3 is TGCAGCGTCCTGGGTCTTCAAGAGACCCAGTACTTC.

This clonotype was counted at least ten times. The rearrangement links TRBV28 to TRBJ2-7; 10 positions agree with TRBD2. From germline, CDR1 is MDHEN and CDR2 SYDVKM. V lost 7 bases, J lost 0 bases, and 12 bases stayed unmatched. The CDR3 runs 17 residues. The CDR3 loop reads CASNRGLAGDNSYEQYF. In nucleotides, the CDR3 is TGTGCCAGCAACCGAGGGCTAGCGGGAGACAACTCCTACGAGCAGTACTTC.

V gene TRBV13 combines with J gene TRBJ2-7; 8 bases line up with TRBD2. The CDR3 sequence is 11 residues long. After removal of 5 bases from V and 8 bases from J, the junction contained 2 bases not matched to a gene. Germline loops: CDR1 PRHDT, CDR2 FYEKMQ (reference sequence). The CDR3 coding sequence is TGTGCCAGCAGCGTTAGCGGGAAGCAGTACTTC. The encoded protein is CASSVSGKQYF.

This clonotype has ten or more counts. J is TRBJ1-4 and V is TRBV6-1; D gene unclear. CDR3 length equals 18 residues. Per the germline V gene, CDR1 is MNHNS and CDR2 is SASEGT. Between the trimmed V and J ends, which lost 7 bases and 5 bases, there was a span of 26 bases. DNA of the CDR3: TGTGCCAGCACTACTTCTCCCCCTGCGGGTTCGAGGAATGAAAAACTGTTTTTT. As protein: CASTTSPPAGSRNEKLFF.

Of note for this clonotype: Mismatch with germline at one junction end may stem from a read error. This rearrangement joins TRBV7-9 to TRBJ2-7, with a weak D call TRBD2 (5 bases). This CDR3 comprises 14 residues. CDR1 and CDR2 (germline): SEHNR, FQNEAQ (reference sequence). CDR3: CASSLMLLDYEQYF. As DNA, the CDR3 is TGTGCCAGCAGCTTGATGCTCCTCGACTACGAGCAATACTTC. Using reference TRBV7-9 and TRBJ2-7 for the parts outside the CDR3, the full variable domain is DTGVSQNPRHKITKRGQNVTFRCDPISEHNRLYWYRQTLGQGPEFLTYFQNEAQLEKSRLLSDRFSAERPKGSFSTLEIQRTEQGDSAMYLCASSLMLLDYEQYFGPGTRLTVT.

This clonotype was counted many times. The chain uses TRBV28 and TRBJ1-4; 7 bases align to TRBD1. V shed 7 bases, J shed 4 bases, and the junction held 6 bases outside the gene matches. The germline gives CDR1 MDHEN, CDR2 SYDVKM. This CDR3 contains 14 residues. CDR3 in DNA: TGTGCCAGCAAACTAACAGGGGTTAATGAAAAACTGTTTTTT. It yields the protein CASKLTGVNEKLFF.

At least ten counts were recorded for this clonotype. The genes are TRBV6-1 and TRBJ1-1; D not resolved. The germline V and J ends were trimmed by 4 bases and 1 base, with 13 bases remaining between them. The length of the CDR3 is 15 residues. CDR1 MNHNS and CDR2 SASEGT come from the germline V gene. Here the CDR3 reads CASSVLSPENTEAFF. In nucleotides, the CDR3 is TGTGCCAGCAGTGTGTTAAGTCCGGAGAACACTGAAGCTTTCTTT.

The table lists this clonotype with many counts. The chain recombines TRBV28 with TRBJ1-2, with D possibly being TRBD1 (5 bases). Germline values: CDR1 MDHEN, CDR2 SYDVKM. CDR3 size: 15 residues. V was trimmed by 2 bases and J by 0 bases, leaving 10 bases between them. CDR3 DNA sequence: TGTGCCAGCAGTTTAATGGGGCGAACTAACTATGGCTACACCTTC. Translated: CASSLMGRTNYGYTF.

The table lists this clonotype with many counts. The CDR3 DNA sequence: TGTGCCAGCACCTTCAGGAACACTGAAGCTTTCTTT. Its protein product is CASTFRNTEAFF. V is TRBV28 and J is TRBJ1-1; D gene uncertain. From germline, CDR1 is MDHEN and CDR2 SYDVKM. The CDR3 is 12 residues long. With 7 bases removed from V and 1 base from J, the gap between germline ends came to 7 bases.

The V and J genes are TRBV29-1 and TRBJ2-5; D uncertain. The V gene lost 4 bases and the J gene lost 2 bases, with 5 bases spanning the gap. The CDR3 is 11 residues long. Germline CDR1 and CDR2: SQVTM and ANQGSEA. The CDR3 protein is CSVGSQETQYF. CDR3 nucleotides: TGCAGCGTTGGTTCTCAAGAGACCCAGTACTTC.

This chain joins TRBV6-1 and TRBJ2-7; D could derive from TRBD1 or TRBD2 (5 bases each). The V end lost 5 bases, the J end lost 5 bases, and 16 bases lay between the germline ends. Germline CDR1 and CDR2: MNHNS and SASEGT. There are 14 residues in the CDR3. The CDR3 region has the DNA TGTGCCAGCAGTCCCCACCGGGGCCCCAACGAGCAGTACTTC. Translating gives CASSPHRGPNEQYF.

This clonotype was counted ten times or more. The rearrangement links TRBV2 to TRBJ1-4; D unresolved. Trimming took 3 bases from V and 0 from J, leaving 8 bases between them. CDR1 and CDR2 from the germline V gene are SNHLY and FYNNEI. This CDR3 contains 15 residues. The CDR3 DNA follows: TGTGCCAGCAGTGAGAAGATTGCAACTAATGAAAAACTGTTTTTT. Protein sequence: CASSEKIATNEKLFF.

This clonotype has ten or more counts. V and J are TRBV2 and TRBJ1-5; D is uncertain. Germline CDR1 and CDR2: SNHLY and FYNNEI. This CDR3 spans 14 amino acids. Trimming removed 8 bases at V and 1 base at J, with 12 bases between. CDR3 nucleotide sequence: TGTGCCAGCCGACCGACGGTCAGCAATCAGCCCCAGCATTTT. This translates into CASRPTVSNQPQHF.

The chain couples TRBV20-1 to TRBJ2-7; D may be TRBD1 (6 bases). The germline gives CDR1 DFQATT, CDR2 SNEGSKA (reference sequence). This CDR3 has 13 residues. The CDR3 reads CSAPGQSSYEQYF. Here the CDR3 DNA reads TGCAGCGCGCCCGGACAGAGCTCCTACGAGCAGTACTTC.

This rearrangement joins TRBV7-3 to TRBJ1-3; 7 bases are a match to TRBD1. CDR3 length equals 16 residues. V shed 5 bases, J shed 4 bases, and the junction held 11 bases outside the gene matches. Germline lookup yields CDR1 SGHTA and CDR2 FQGTGA. The CDR3 nucleotides read TGTGCCAGCAGCCCCCTTGACAGGGTATCCGGAAACACCATATATTTT. Amino acid sequence: CASSPLDRVSGNTIYF. Combining the CDR3 with reference TRBV7-3 and TRBJ1-3 gives the whole variable domain GAGVSQTPSNKVTEKGKYVELRCDPISGHTALYWYRQSLGQGPEFLIYFQGTGAADDSGLPNDRFFAVRPEGSVSTLKIQRTERGDSAVYLCASSPLDRVSGNTIYFGEGSWLTVV.

The chain carries TRBV19 and TRBJ1-1, with D maybe TRBD1 (6 bases). The germline V gene encodes CDR1 LNHDA and CDR2 SQIVND (reference sequence). Trimming removed 4 bases from V and 4 bases from J, with 31 bases in between. The CDR3 covers 20 residues. The CDR3 loop reads CASSKGTDSVSGQKITEAFF. The CDR3 DNA reads as TGTGCCAGTAGTAAGGGAACTGATTCGGTATCTGGACAGAAAATCACTGAAGCTTTCTTT. Full variable domain (rest looked up from reference TRBV19 and TRBJ1-1): DGGITQSPKYLFRKEGQNVTLSCEQNLNHDAMYWYRQDPGQGLRLIYYSQIVNDFQKGDIAEGYSVSREKKESFPLTVTSAQKNPTAFYLCASSKGTDSVSGQKITEAFFGQGTRLTVV.

The chain uses TRBV2 and TRBJ2-4, with 9 bases matching TRBD1. Matching the DNA end better, TRBJ1-2 makes the J call doubtful. CDR3 length: 14 amino acids. Germline CDR1 and CDR2: SNHLY and FYNNEI. The CDR3 coding sequence is TGTGCCAGCAGCCGCACCCGGGACAGGGCTCGCTACACCTTC. Translated, it gives CASSRTRDRARYTF.

The chain couples TRBV3-1 to TRBJ1-2, with a weak D call TRBD1 (5 bases). V was shortened by 4 bases and J by 4 bases, with 16 bases between the two germline ends. CDR3 length: 15 amino acids. CDR1 LGHDT and CDR2 YNNKEL come from the germline V gene (reference sequence). The CDR3 spells CASSRKKGALYGYTF. The CDR3 DNA reads as TGTGCCAGCAGCCGCAAAAAAGGGGCCCTCTATGGCTACACCTTC.

This clonotype showed up just a few times. The V gene is TRBV29-1, the J gene TRBJ1-1, with TRBD1 matching 12 bases. The CDR3 totals 14 residues. Germline V gene sequence: CDR1 SQVTM, CDR2 ANQGSEA. V gave up 3 bases and J gave up 5 bases; unmatched junction bases: 4. The CDR3 sequence is CSVEGQGAKTEAFF. In DNA, the CDR3 is TGCAGCGTTGAGGGACAGGGGGCGAAGACTGAAGCTTTCTTT.

Ten or more counts support this clonotype. The CDR3 here is CASSLSGIETQYF. In DNA form, the CDR3 reads TGTGCCAGCAGCCTTAGCGGGATTGAGACCCAGTACTTC. The J gene is TRBJ2-5, the V gene TRBV7-2; 8 positions match TRBD2. Germline V gene data show CDR1 as SGHTA and CDR2 as FQGNSA. Trimming at V came to 5 bases and at J to 5 bases, leaving 4 bases not matched to a gene. CDR3 length equals 13 residues.